These 26 T cell receptor beta chains originate from one sample sequenced in a study of cytomegalovirus exposure and HLA in healthy donors. PCR was performed using 60 Vbeta and 13 Jbeta primers. Profiled with immunoSEQ multiplex PCR; TCRdb holds only in-frame clones, not every one. In the table there are more than 95,000 clones, 55% to 75% of which are singletons. The sample was PBMCs. The receptor source for this set is a man aged 55 to 70 in good health and CMV-seronegative.

This clone was counted between two and nine times. The genes are TRBV28 and TRBJ1-1; 7 positions match TRBD1. This CDR3 comprises 16 residues. CDR1 is MDHEN and CDR2 is SYDVKM in the germline V gene. J was trimmed by 5 bases and V by 6 bases; bases with no gene match: 15. The CDR3 DNA sequence: TGTGCCAGCAGGCTGACAGGGACCCTTGGGGGGACTGAAGCTTTCTTT. Translated, it gives CASRLTGTLGGTEAFF.

The V and J genes are TRBV4-2 and TRBJ1-1; no definite D call. In germline, CDR1 is LGHNA, CDR2 YNFKEQ. V was cut by 0 bases and J by 7 bases, with 12 bases left in between. CDR3 length: 14 residues. Written as DNA, the CDR3 is TGTGCCAGCAGCCAAGAAGAAGGTGCGGGTGAAGCTTTCTTT. As protein: CASSQEEGAGEAFF.

The chain carries TRBV5-6 and TRBJ1-4; 8 positions match TRBD1. This CDR3 is 17 amino acids long. Germline V gene sequence: CDR1 SGHDT, CDR2 YYEEEE. Trimming removed 4 bases from V and 10 bases from J; junction bases left unmatched: 18. The DNA of the CDR3 is TGTGCCAGCAGCCGGGGGGCAGGGGGCGGCCGGATTCGAAAACTGTTTTTT. It specifies CASSRGAGGGRIRKLFF.

There are a few counts of this clone. The rearrangement uses TRBV6-1 and TRBJ1-6; D possibly corresponds to TRBD1 (6 bases). From germline, CDR1 is MNHNS and CDR2 SASEGT. The CDR3 has 15 residues. The ends were cut back, 7 bases at V and 7 bases at J, with 17 bases in the middle. The DNA of the CDR3 is TGTGCCAGCACCCCTGAGGCAGGGGCGAATTCACCCCTCCACTTT. It yields the protein CASTPEAGANSPLHF.

This clone has just one count. The CDR3 is CASSYQREKSEQFF. The CDR3 coding sequence is TGTGCCAGCAGTTACCAGCGGGAGAAATCTGAGCAGTTCTTC. The chain is built from TRBV6-5 and TRBJ2-1, with 8 bases identical to TRBD2. The junction had 6 bases not matched to a gene; V was cut back by 2 bases and J by 9 bases. The CDR3 is 14 residues long. The germline V gene has CDR1 MNHEY and CDR2 SVGAGI.

As concerns this clone: Other DNA sequences in the same sample also yield this CDR3. V gene TRBV5-1 combines with J gene TRBJ2-1; TRBD2 matches at 7 bases. The CDR3 consists of 14 residues. Germline lookup yields CDR1 SGHRS and CDR2 YFSETQ. J gave up 2 bases and V 4 bases, and 3 bases lay outside the gene matches. The DNA for the CDR3 is TGCGCCAGCAGCCCAAGCGGGACCTACAATGAGCAGTTCTTC. Encoded protein: CASSPSGTYNEQFF.

This clone was found a few times. This chain uses TRBV6-5 with TRBJ2-1; a possible D gene is TRBD2 (5 bases). Germline CDR1 MNHEY, CDR2 SVGAGI. V lost 5 bases, J lost 3 bases, and 11 bases lay in between. The CDR3 has 14 amino acids. CDR3 region: CASSKAGNYNEQFF. The CDR3, as DNA: TGTGCCAGCAGTAAGGCCGGGAACTACAATGAGCAGTTCTTC.

The sample holds a few counts of this clone. The rearrangement links TRBV11-1 to TRBJ2-1, with 7 bases aligning to TRBD2. After removal of 4 bases from V and 4 bases from J, the junction contained 7 bases not matched to a gene. The CDR3 totals 15 residues. In germline, CDR1 is SGHAT, CDR2 FQDESV (reference sequence). Written as DNA, the CDR3 is TGTGCCAGCAGCTCCGGGGGGAGTAGGTACAATGAGCAGTTCTTC. Residues: CASSSGGSRYNEQFF. Filled out from reference TRBV11-1 and TRBJ2-1, the complete variable domain reads EAEVAQSPRYKITEKSQAVAFWCDPISGHATLYWYRQILGQGPELLVQFQDESVVDDSQLPKDRFSAERLKGVDSTLKIQPAELGDSAMYLCASSSGGSRYNEQFFGPGTRLTVL.

The chain combines TRBV5-1 with TRBJ2-7, with D perhaps matching TRBD2 (6 bases). The V gene's germline CDR1 is SGHRS and CDR2 YFSETQ. V was cut by 4 bases and J by 5 bases, with 16 bases left in between. This CDR3 has 14 residues. In DNA form, the CDR3 reads TGCGCCAGCAGCGACCCTGGGGGGAACAACGAGCAGTACTTC. This encodes CASSDPGGNNEQYF.

By proportion, this clone is medium-sized (0.01 to 0.1%). The CDR3 loop is CASSIPENLPYEQYF. In DNA, the CDR3 is TGTGCCAGTAGTATTCCGGAGAACCTTCCCTACGAGCAGTACTTC. The V call is TRBV19, the J call TRBJ2-7; D ambiguous. This CDR3 is built from 15 residues. Between the trimmed V and J ends, which lost 3 bases and 2 bases, there was a span of 14 bases. Germline V lookup: CDR1 LNHDA, CDR2 SQIVND (reference sequence).

This clone was counted only a few times. The J gene is TRBJ1-4, the V gene TRBV9, with no clear D. Germline values: CDR1 SGDLS, CDR2 YYNGEE. The CDR3 sequence is 13 residues long. Trimming pared 4 bases from V and 6 bases from J, leaving 10 bases between. CDR3 nucleotide sequence: TGTGCCAGCAGCCCCCTGAGGGATGAAAAACTGTTTTTT. It yields the protein CASSPLRDEKLFF. The full variable domain, rest sourced from reference TRBV9 and TRBJ1-4, is DSGVTQTPKHLITATGQRVTLRCSPRSGDLSVYWYQQSLDQGLQFLIQYYNGEERAKGNILERFSAQQFPDLHSELNLSSLELGDSALYFCASSPLRDEKLFFGSGTQLSVL.

The rearrangement joins TRBV2 to TRBJ1-4; 8 bases are shared with TRBD1. This CDR3 comprises 18 residues. Germline assignment: CDR1 SNHLY and CDR2 FYNNEI. V trimming: 0 bases; J trimming: 8 bases; junction bases outside the gene matches: 14. CDR3: CASSEASGGQRGIEKLFF. In DNA form, the CDR3 reads TGTGCCAGCAGTGAAGCGTCAGGGGGCCAGCGGGGTATCGAAAAACTGTTTTTT. Full variable domain (remainder filled in from reference TRBV2 and TRBJ1-4): EPEVTQTPSHQVTQMGQEVILRCVPISNHLYFYWYRQILGQKVEFLVSFYNNEISEKSEIFDDQFSVERPDGSNFTLKIRSTKLEDSAMYFCASSEASGGQRGIEKLFFGSGTQLSVL.

The chain couples TRBV29-1 to TRBJ1-1; D may be TRBD1 (6 bases). Between the trimmed V and J ends, which lost 4 bases and 3 bases, there was a span of 9 bases. The CDR3 runs 12 residues. Germline V CDR1 and CDR2: SQVTM, ANQGSEA. The CDR3 DNA sequence: TGCAGCGTTGTCAAGGGGGACACTGAAGCTTTCTTT. Residues: CSVVKGDTEAFF. The full variable domain, its missing parts supplied by reference TRBV29-1 and TRBJ1-1, is SAVISQKPSRDICQRGTSLTIQCQVDSQVTMMFWYRQQPGQSLTLIATANQGSEATYESGFVIDKFPISRPNLTFSTLTVSNMSPEDSSIYLCSVVKGDTEAFFGQGTRLTVV.

The CDR3 loop reads CASSSGPGTGSEKLFF. Here the CDR3 DNA reads TGTGCCAGCAGCTCAGGCCCCGGGACAGGGTCTGAAAAACTGTTTTTT. The chain employs TRBV5-4 and TRBJ1-4; 9 bases fit TRBD1. The CDR3 contains 16 residues. The ends lost 3 bases at V and 7 bases at J; junction bases unmatched: 10. Germline values: CDR1 SGHNT, CDR2 YYREEE (reference sequence).

This clone was recorded only once. This chain links TRBV5-1 with TRBJ2-7; 8 bases are shared with TRBD1. From germline, CDR1 is SGHRS and CDR2 YFSETQ. J gave up 3 bases and V 0 bases, and 8 bases lay outside the gene matches. The CDR3 loop spans 16 amino acids. CDR3 region: CASSLGAGGIIYEQYF. The CDR3 nucleotides read TGCGCCAGCAGCTTGGGGGCAGGGGGCATCATCTACGAGCAGTACTTC.

V gene TRBV30 combines with J gene TRBJ2-7, with 8 bases fitting TRBD2. Germline-derived CDR1 and CDR2 are GTSNPN and SVGIG (reference sequence). This CDR3 is built from 16 residues. Losses at the gene ends were 0 bases for V and 3 bases for J; bases not matched to a gene: 10. The CDR3 nucleotides are TGTGCCTGGAGTGTAGAACTACTAGCGGAGGTCTACGAGCAGTACTTC. It specifies CAWSVELLAEVYEQYF.

This clone was seen a few times. The chain has TRBV10-3 and TRBJ2-5, with no clear D. The V gene lost 2 bases and the J gene lost 2 bases, with 9 bases spanning the gap. The germline CDR1 and CDR2 sequences are ENHRY and SYGVKD. The CDR3 spans 14 residues. CDR3 protein: CAISETQVQETQYF. The CDR3 coding sequence is TGTGCCATCAGTGAGACGCAGGTACAAGAGACCCAGTACTTC.

This clone was counted between two and nine times. The CDR3 bases are TGTGCCAGCAGGGCCCTTGGGGTAGGGGTATTCGATACGCAGTATTTT. Encoded protein: CASRALGVGVFDTQYF. The gene calls are TRBV7-2 and TRBJ2-3; perhaps TRBD1 as D (5 bases). V shed 6 bases and J shed 6 bases, with 22 bases lying between them. CDR1 is SGHTA and CDR2 is FQGNSA in the germline V gene. This CDR3 is built from 16 residues.

This chain connects TRBV5-6 to TRBJ1-2, with D perhaps matching TRBD1 (5 bases). Trimming shortened V by 4 bases and J by 8 bases, and 15 bases separated the two germline ends. The CDR3 is 13 residues long. Germline assignment: CDR1 SGHDT and CDR2 YYEEEE. CDR3: CASSPGRGWGYTF. The CDR3 DNA sequence: TGTGCCAGCAGCCCGGGTAGGGGATGGGGCTACACCTTC.

This chain joins TRBV29-1 and TRBJ1-3, with D unresolved. V lost 6 bases and J lost 0, with 15 bases in between. CDR1 is SQVTM and CDR2 is ANQGSEA in the germline V gene. The CDR3 is 15 amino acids. CDR3 in DNA: TGCAGCGTCCCGTCGGGGTCCACCTCTGGAAACACCATATATTTT. Translating it yields CSVPSGSTSGNTIYF.

This clone has a single count. The V and J genes are TRBV9 and TRBJ2-4; 10 nucleotides agree with TRBD1. J gave up 6 bases and V 3 bases, and 3 bases lay outside the gene matches. This CDR3 spans 14 amino acids. Per germline, CDR1 SGDLS and CDR2 YYNGEE. The CDR3 region has the DNA TGTGCCAGCAGCGGGACAGGGGGAGGAAACATTCAGTACTTC. Translation gives CASSGTGGGNIQYF.

The V and J genes are TRBV5-1 and TRBJ2-5; 14 nucleotides match TRBD2. This CDR3 is built from 16 residues. Germline V gene lookup returns CDR1 SGHRS and CDR2 YFSETQ. V shed 6 bases, J shed 4 bases, and the junction held 8 bases outside the gene matches. CDR3 nucleotides: TGCGCCAGCACCTCCTCCGGACTAGCGGGAGGAGAGACCCAGTACTTC. Translation: CASTSSGLAGGETQYF.

This clone was counted a few times. V and J are TRBV18 and TRBJ2-2; 7 bases are a match to TRBD1. V shed 4 bases, J shed 3 bases, and the junction held 2 bases outside the gene matches. The CDR3 is 14 amino acids. Germline V CDR1 and CDR2: KGHSH, LQKENI. As DNA, the CDR3 is TGTGCCAGCTCACGAACAGGGGACACCGGGGAGCTGTTTTTT. Its translation is CASSRTGDTGELFF.

The CDR3 region has the DNA TGCAGCGTTACTTTACCGGGACAGGGGTACGGCTACACCTTC. Its translation: CSVTLPGQGYGYTF. The gene calls are TRBV29-1 and TRBJ1-2; 10 bases line up with TRBD1. The CDR3 has 14 residues. After removal of 5 bases from V and 8 bases from J, the junction contained 11 bases not matched to a gene. Germline V lookup: CDR1 SQVTM, CDR2 ANQGSEA. The full variable domain, with the rest looked up from reference TRBV29-1 and TRBJ1-2, is SAVISQKPSRDICQRGTSLTIQCQVDSQVTMMFWYRQQPGQSLTLIATANQGSEATYESGFVIDKFPISRPNLTFSTLTVSNMSPEDSSIYLCSVTLPGQGYGYTFGSGTRLTVV.

This clone was counted a single time. CDR3 sequence reads: CASSSRPRLEPLHF. The CDR3 DNA reads TGTGCCAGCAGCTCACGACCTCGACTTGAACCCCTCCACTTT. V usage is TRBV13 and J usage is TRBJ1-6, with D unresolved. Per the germline V gene, CDR1 is PRHDT and CDR2 is FYEKMQ (reference sequence). The CDR3 contains 14 residues. Trimming removed 4 bases from V and 12 bases from J, with 16 bases in between.

The J gene is TRBJ1-2, the V gene TRBV5-4, with D hard to call. Germline V lookup: CDR1 SGHNT, CDR2 YYREEE (reference sequence). V lost 3 bases to trimming and J lost 6 bases, with 12 bases between them. The CDR3 consists of 13 residues. The CDR3: CASSSHAQDGYTF. The CDR3, as DNA: TGTGCCAGCAGCTCCCATGCCCAGGATGGCTACACCTTC. Looking up the rest from reference TRBV5-4 and TRBJ1-2 gives the full variable domain: ETGVTQSPTHLIKTRGQQVTLRCSSQSGHNTVSWYQQALGQGPQFIFQYYREEENGRGNFPPRFSGLQFPNYSSELNVNALELDDSALYLCASSSHAQDGYTFGSGTRLTVV.